These 22 T cell receptor beta chains were sequenced from one sample in a study of CD8 T cells in ankylosing spondylitis. From the 5' RACE reads, TCRdb called clonotypes with MiXCR, one entry per CDR3 protein. The sample yields 240,000 or so distinct CDR3 sequences, about 9.1% seen once. The specimen sequenced was blood, either unsorted or a sorted T cell fraction (not recorded which). Receptors originate from a male donor with ankylosing spondylitis or in good health (not recorded which).

Many counts were recorded for this clonotype. V is TRBV7-2 and J is TRBJ1-2; the D is unclear. This CDR3 contains 15 residues. The V end lost 5 bases, the J end lost 1 base, and 14 bases lay between the germline ends. Per the germline V gene, CDR1 is SGHTA and CDR2 is FQGNSA. CDR3 protein: CASSPGVTHNYGYTF. In DNA form, the CDR3 reads TGTGCCAGCAGCCCCGGCGTCACGCATAACTATGGCTACACCTTC.

In this sample, this clonotype turned up many times. This chain connects TRBV29-1 to TRBJ2-1, with D perhaps matching TRBD1 (6 bases). CDR1 is SQVTM and CDR2 is ANQGSEA in the germline V gene. Trimming left V 6 bases short and J 7 bases short, with 13 bases between. The CDR3 length is 12 residues. Written as DNA, the CDR3 is TGCAGCGTACCGGACAGTGCGAATGAGCAGTTCTTC. Amino acids: CSVPDSANEQFF.

There are many counts of this clonotype. The rearrangement joins TRBV7-2 to TRBJ2-6, with D perhaps TRBD1 (6 bases). There are 16 residues in the CDR3. Germline V gives CDR1 SGHTA, CDR2 FQGNSA. Trimming pared 5 bases from V and 2 bases from J, leaving 13 bases between. The CDR3 is CASSRYRETGANVLTF. The CDR3 nucleotides read TGTGCCAGCAGCAGATACAGGGAGACTGGGGCCAACGTCCTGACTTTC.

This clonotype was picked up a small number of times. The chain carries TRBV5-8 and TRBJ2-5, with 8 bases fitting TRBD2. CDR1 SGHTS and CDR2 YDEGEE come from the germline V gene. The V gene end was trimmed by 4 bases and the J gene end by 2 bases; junction bases not matched to a gene: 4. The length of the CDR3 is 14 residues. The CDR3 DNA sequence: TGTGCCAGCAGCCAAACGGGGGGGCAAGAGACCCAGTACTTC. It yields the protein CASSQTGGQETQYF.

Many counts were recorded for this clonotype. V and J are TRBV3-1 and TRBJ1-3, with D unresolved. V dropped 5 bases and J dropped 0 bases, with 14 bases sitting between them. Germline V gene lookup returns CDR1 LGHDT and CDR2 YNNKEL (reference sequence). This CDR3 region has 16 residues. This chain's CDR3 is CASSFRGISSGNTIYF. DNA for the CDR3: TGTGCCAGCAGCTTTCGCGGCATCAGCTCTGGAAACACCATATATTTT. The variable domain in full, with the rest retrieved from reference TRBV3-1 and TRBJ1-3, is DTAVSQTPKYLVTQMGNDKSIKCEQNLGHDTMYWYKQDSKKFLKIMFSYNNKELIINETVPNRFSPKSPDKAHLNLHINSLELGDSAVYFCASSFRGISSGNTIYFGEGSWLTVV.

This clonotype was seen many times. The rearrangement uses TRBV7-9 and TRBJ1-6; no clear D gene. The CDR3 has 14 amino acids. Germline V gene data show CDR1 as SEHNR and CDR2 as FQNEAQ (reference sequence). V shed 5 bases and J shed 4 bases, with 9 bases lying between them. CDR3 sequence: CASSPDGYNSPLHF. The CDR3 DNA follows: TGTGCCAGCAGCCCCGACGGATATAATTCACCCCTCCACTTT.

Many counts were recorded for this clonotype. The rearrangement links TRBV10-2 to TRBJ2-7; 8 bases are shared with TRBD2. Germline V CDR1 and CDR2: WSHSY, SAAADI. CDR3 length equals 13 residues. The V segment lost 7 bases and the J segment 5 bases; nucleotides outside the gene matches: 7. In DNA form, the CDR3 reads TGCGCCAGCAAGGCCAGCGGGAGCCACGAGCAGTACTTC. It encodes CASKASGSHEQYF.

This clonotype was observed a few times. The chain carries TRBV20-1 and TRBJ2-1; 11 nucleotides match TRBD2. Per the germline V gene, CDR1 is DFQATT and CDR2 is SNEGSKA (reference sequence). This CDR3 is 17 amino acids long. Losses at the gene ends were 2 bases for V and 3 bases for J; bases not matched to a gene: 9. CDR3 region: CSARTGLAETFYNEQFF. As DNA, the CDR3 is TGCAGTGCTAGAACGGGACTAGCGGAGACTTTCTACAATGAGCAGTTCTTC.

This clonotype was recorded at least ten times. The gene calls are TRBV20-1 and TRBJ1-1; TRBD1 is a possible D gene (5 bases). V lost 1 base, J lost 4 bases, and 13 bases lay in between. This CDR3 has 14 residues. Germline CDR1 and CDR2: DFQATT and SNEGSKA (reference sequence). The CDR3, as DNA: TGCAGTGCTAGAGTGCAGGGTTTGGTCACTGAAGCTTTCTTT. It codes for CSARVQGLVTEAFF.

This clonotype came up many times. V and J are TRBV29-1 and TRBJ2-3; possible D gene TRBD1, 6 bases. The germline V and J ends were trimmed by 3 bases and 9 bases, with 7 bases remaining between them. Germline assignment: CDR1 SQVTM and CDR2 ANQGSEA. This CDR3 comprises 10 residues. The CDR3 DNA follows: TGCAGCGTTGATACAGGGACGCAGTATTTT. Protein: CSVDTGTQYF.

The chain recombines TRBV5-5 with TRBJ1-1; D is unclear. V gave up 0 bases and J gave up 0 bases, with 9 bases separating them. The CDR3 has 15 residues. Germline V gene lookup returns CDR1 SGHKS and CDR2 YYEKEE (reference sequence). The CDR3 is CASSLAFPLNTEAFF. CDR3 nucleotides: TGTGCCAGCAGCTTGGCTTTCCCACTGAACACTGAAGCTTTCTTT.

This clonotype was seen ten or more times. The V gene is TRBV16, the J gene TRBJ1-5; possibly TRBD1 for D (5 bases). CDR3 length equals 13 residues. CDR1 and CDR2 from the germline V gene are KGHSY and FQNENV. V was clipped by 3 bases and J by 7 bases, with 10 bases between them. The DNA for the CDR3 is TGTGCCAGCAGCCAGGGGACGGGGCAGCCCCAGCATTTT. Protein: CASSQGTGQPQHF. Variable domain in full (rest from reference TRBV16 and TRBJ1-5): GEEVAQTPKHLVRGEGQKAKLYCAPIKGHSYVFWYQQVLKNEFKFLISFQNENVFDETGMPKERFSAKCLPNSPCSLEIQATKLEDSAVYFCASSQGTGQPQHFGDGTRLSIL.

This clonotype showed up just a few times. V usage is TRBV18 and J usage is TRBJ2-7; perhaps TRBD2 as D (6 bases). Trimming shortened V by 0 bases and J by 7 bases, and 7 bases separated the two germline ends. Germline CDR1 is KGHSH and CDR2 is LQKENI. This CDR3 comprises 12 residues. Here the CDR3 reads CASSPPGLEQYF. The CDR3 bases are TGTGCCAGCTCACCACCGGGACTTGAGCAGTACTTC.

V is TRBV12-3 or TRBV12-4 and J is TRBJ2-1, with D tentatively TRBD2 (7 bases). This CDR3 region has 15 residues. The V gene lost 6 bases and the J gene lost 0 bases, with 12 bases spanning the gap. In nucleotides, the CDR3 is TGTGCCAGCAGCGGAGGGGGGGTCTCCTACAATGAGCAGTTCTTC. Residues: CASSGGGVSYNEQFF.

This chain joins TRBV5-1 and TRBJ2-1, with D uncertain. Trimming shortened V by 0 bases and J by 5 bases, and 9 bases separated the two germline ends. The CDR3 has 14 amino acids. Per the germline V gene, CDR1 is SGHRS and CDR2 is YFSETQ. CDR3 in amino acids: CASSLGQTHNEQFF. CDR3 in DNA: TGCGCCAGCAGCTTGGGTCAGACCCACAATGAGCAGTTCTTC.

This clonotype has at least ten counts. V and J are TRBV7-3 and TRBJ2-7, with TRBD1 matching 7 bases. Trimming removed 3 bases from V and 5 bases from J; junction bases left unmatched: 7. In germline, CDR1 is SGHTA, CDR2 FQGTGA. This CDR3 is built from 14 residues. This CDR3 is CASSLTGMSHEQYF. Here the CDR3 DNA reads TGTGCCAGCAGCTTGACAGGGATGAGCCACGAGCAGTACTTC.

In its sample, this clonotype was seen many times. This chain joins TRBV21-1 and TRBJ2-3; the D call of TRBD2 is as the table states it, not checked on the DNA. TRBV21-1 is flagged as a pseudogene. CDR3 size: 15 residues. This CDR3 is CASSRQREAADTQYF. The CDR3 coding sequence is TGTGCCAGCAGCCGGCAGCGGGAGGCCGCAGATACGCAGTATTTT.

The rearrangement uses TRBV7-2 and TRBJ1-3, with 7 bases aligning to TRBD1. Germline values: CDR1 SGHTA, CDR2 FQGNSA. There are 15 residues in the CDR3. Trimming at V came to 3 bases and at J to 0 bases, leaving 2 bases not matched to a gene. The CDR3: CASSFRDSSGNTIYF. In DNA, the CDR3 is TGTGCCAGCAGCTTTCGGGACAGCTCTGGAAACACCATATATTTT.

V is TRBV20-1 and J is TRBJ2-7; 9 bases are shared with TRBD2. The CDR3 is made up of 15 amino acids. Losses at the gene ends were 6 bases for V and 2 bases for J; bases not matched to a gene: 11. Germline CDR1 is DFQATT and CDR2 is SNEGSKA (reference sequence). The CDR3 sequence is CSASKRGGGTYEQYF. The CDR3 nucleotides are TGCAGTGCCAGCAAGCGCGGGGGGGGCACCTACGAGCAGTACTTC.

The table lists this clonotype with many counts. V usage is TRBV14 and J usage is TRBJ2-7; D not resolved. The V and J ends lost 0 bases and 0 bases respectively, with 6 bases between them. Germline V gene lookup returns CDR1 SGHDN and CDR2 FVKESK. The CDR3 sequence is 14 residues long. This chain's CDR3 is CASSQEVSSYEQYF. CDR3 DNA: TGTGCCAGCAGCCAAGAAGTGAGCTCCTACGAGCAGTACTTC. Based on the CDR3 plus reference TRBV14 and TRBJ2-7, the full variable domain is EAGVTQFPSHSVIEKGQTVTLRCDPISGHDNLYWYRRVMGKEIKFLLHFVKESKQDESGMPNNRFLAERTGGTYSTLKVQPAELEDSGVYFCASSQEVSSYEQYFGPGTRLTVT.

This clonotype was seen at least ten times. This rearrangement joins TRBV25-1 to TRBJ2-7; D unclear. The V and J ends lost 6 bases and 1 base respectively, with 10 bases between them. CDR1 and CDR2 from the germline V gene are MGHDK and SYGVNS. CDR3 length: 13 residues. The CDR3 here is CASSPFTSYEQYF. CDR3 coding DNA: TGTGCCAGCAGCCCATTTACGTCCTACGAGCAGTACTTC.

The sample holds many counts of this clonotype. The rearrangement links TRBV21-1 to TRBJ2-3; the table's D call of TRBD1 was not tested on the DNA. TRBV21-1 counts as a pseudogene. This CDR3 is built from 15 residues. Here the CDR3 DNA reads TGTGCCAGCAGCAAAGTCCCGGGGGCTGAAGATACGCAGTATTTT. It is translated as CASSKVPGAEDTQYF.